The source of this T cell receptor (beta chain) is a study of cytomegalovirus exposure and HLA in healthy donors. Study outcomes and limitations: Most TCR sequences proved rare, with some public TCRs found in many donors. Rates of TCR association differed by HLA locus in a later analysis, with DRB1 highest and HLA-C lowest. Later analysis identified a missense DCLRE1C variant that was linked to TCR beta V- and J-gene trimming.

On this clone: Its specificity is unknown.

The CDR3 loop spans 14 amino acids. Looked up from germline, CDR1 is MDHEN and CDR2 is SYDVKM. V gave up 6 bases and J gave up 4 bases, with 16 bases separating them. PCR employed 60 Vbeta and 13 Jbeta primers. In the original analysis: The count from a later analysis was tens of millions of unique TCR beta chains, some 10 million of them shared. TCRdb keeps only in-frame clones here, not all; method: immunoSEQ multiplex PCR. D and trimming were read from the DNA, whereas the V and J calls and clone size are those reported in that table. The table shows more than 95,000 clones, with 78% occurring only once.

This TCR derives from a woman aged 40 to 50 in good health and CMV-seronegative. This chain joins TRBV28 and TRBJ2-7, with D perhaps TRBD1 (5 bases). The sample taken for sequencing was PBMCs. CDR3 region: CASSQPDSRYEQYF. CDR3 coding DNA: TGTGCCAGCAGCCAACCAGACAGCAGATACGAGCAGTACTTC.